The source of this TCR beta chain is a study of blood T cells in healthy people across ages. Study-wide findings and caveats: Naive CD4+ cell counts and diversity both ran higher in long-lived than in aged donors. Percentage of naive T cells showed a strong correlation with TCR beta diversity. Estimates of total diversity, which came from one million sequenced T cells, were considered to be underestimates.

Combining a sample-barcoded 5' primer with a J-beta primer mix, a second PCR ran for about 7 to 11 cycles. One entry per CDR3 protein results from TCRdb running MiXCR on the 5' RACE reads. The sample holds about a million distinct CDR3 sequences, just over 50% seen once. In terms of origin and age, donors were healthy Caucasian individuals from Russia aged 6 to 90. On this clonotype: Its antigen is not known.

Trimming cost V 2 bases and J 5 bases; bases outside gene matches: 4. The V gene's germline CDR1 is ENHRY and CDR2 SYGVKD. The CDR3 is 14 amino acids. The sequencing input was blood. The chain combines TRBV10-3 with TRBJ2-3; TRBD1 matches 7 bases. The source of this sequence is an older woman in good health. The CDR3 coding sequence is TGTGCCATCAGTGAGGACAGGGTGCAAGATACGCAGTATTTT. Residues: CAISEDRVQDTQYF.